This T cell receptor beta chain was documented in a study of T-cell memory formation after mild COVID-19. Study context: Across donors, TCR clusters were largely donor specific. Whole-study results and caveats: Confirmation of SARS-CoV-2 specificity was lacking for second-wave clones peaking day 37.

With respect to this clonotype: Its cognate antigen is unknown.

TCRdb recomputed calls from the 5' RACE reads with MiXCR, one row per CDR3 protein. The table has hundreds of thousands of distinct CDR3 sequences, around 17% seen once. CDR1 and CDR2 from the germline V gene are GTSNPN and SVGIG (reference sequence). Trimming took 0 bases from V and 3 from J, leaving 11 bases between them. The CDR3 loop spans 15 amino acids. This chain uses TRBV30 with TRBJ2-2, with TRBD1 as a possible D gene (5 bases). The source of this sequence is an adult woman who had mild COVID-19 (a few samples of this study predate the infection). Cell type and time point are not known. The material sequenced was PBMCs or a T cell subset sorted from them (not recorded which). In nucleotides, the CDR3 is TGTGCCTGGAGTGTACTCAGGGCAGACACCGGGGAGCTGTTTTTT. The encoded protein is CAWSVLRADTGELFF.